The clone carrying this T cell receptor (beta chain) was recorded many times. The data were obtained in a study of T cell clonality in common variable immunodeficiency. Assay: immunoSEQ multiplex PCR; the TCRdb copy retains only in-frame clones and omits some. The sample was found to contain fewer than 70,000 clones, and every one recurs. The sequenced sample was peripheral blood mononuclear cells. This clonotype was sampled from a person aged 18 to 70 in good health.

CDR3 DNA (partial): TGTGCCAGCAGCTCAGGGACTAACGAG. The encoded protein is CASSSGTNE. The entire CDR3 protein reads CASSSGTNEQYF. The V call is TRBV7-9, the J call TRBJ2-7; 7 bases fit TRBD2. The DNA ends 3 residues before the CDR3 does, and the rest of the CDR3 is filled in from the germline J gene. Losses at the gene ends were 4 bases for V and 5 bases for J; bases not matched to a gene: 2. Germline CDR1 is SEHNR and CDR2 is FQNEAQ (reference sequence). The CDR3 has 12 residues.